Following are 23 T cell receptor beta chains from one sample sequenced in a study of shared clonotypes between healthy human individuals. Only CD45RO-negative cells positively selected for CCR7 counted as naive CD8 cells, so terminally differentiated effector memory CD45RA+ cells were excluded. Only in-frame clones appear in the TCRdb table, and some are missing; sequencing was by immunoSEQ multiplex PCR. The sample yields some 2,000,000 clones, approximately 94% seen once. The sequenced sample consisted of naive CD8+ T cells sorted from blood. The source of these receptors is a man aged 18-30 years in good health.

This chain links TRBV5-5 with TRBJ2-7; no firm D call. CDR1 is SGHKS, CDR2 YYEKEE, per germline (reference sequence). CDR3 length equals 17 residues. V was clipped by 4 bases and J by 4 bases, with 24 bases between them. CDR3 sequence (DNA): TGTGCCAGCAGCGCAGCCGTAGGCGGTAACTATGATTACGAGCAGTACTTC. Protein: CASSAAVGGNYDYEQYF.

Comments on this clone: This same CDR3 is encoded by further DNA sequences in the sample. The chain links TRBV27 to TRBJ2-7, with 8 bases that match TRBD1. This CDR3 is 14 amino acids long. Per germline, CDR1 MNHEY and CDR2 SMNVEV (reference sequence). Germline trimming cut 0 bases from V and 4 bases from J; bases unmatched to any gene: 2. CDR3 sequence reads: CASSLSGTGYEQYF. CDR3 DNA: TGTGCCAGCAGTTTATCCGGGACAGGATACGAGCAGTACTTC.

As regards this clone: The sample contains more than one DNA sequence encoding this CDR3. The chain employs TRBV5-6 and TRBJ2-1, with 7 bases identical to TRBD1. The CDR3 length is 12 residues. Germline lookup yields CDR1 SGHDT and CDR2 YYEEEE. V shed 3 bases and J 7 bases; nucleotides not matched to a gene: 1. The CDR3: CASSSTGNEQFF. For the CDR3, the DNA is TGTGCCAGCAGCTCGACAGGGAATGAGCAGTTCTTC.

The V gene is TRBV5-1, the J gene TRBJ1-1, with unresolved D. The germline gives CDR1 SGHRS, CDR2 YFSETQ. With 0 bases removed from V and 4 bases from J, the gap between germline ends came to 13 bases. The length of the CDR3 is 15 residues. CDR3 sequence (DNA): TGCGCCAGCAGCTTGGCTCCTAGCTCGGGCACTGAAGCTTTCTTT. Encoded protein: CASSLAPSSGTEAFF.

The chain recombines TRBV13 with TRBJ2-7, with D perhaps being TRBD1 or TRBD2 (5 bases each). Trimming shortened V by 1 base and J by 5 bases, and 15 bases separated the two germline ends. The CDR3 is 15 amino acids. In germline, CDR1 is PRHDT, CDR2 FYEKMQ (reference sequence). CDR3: CASSLAGTGLNEQYF. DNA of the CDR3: TGTGCCAGCAGCTTAGCTGGGACGGGCTTGAACGAGCAGTACTTC. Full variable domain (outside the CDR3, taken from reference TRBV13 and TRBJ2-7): AAGVIQSPRHLIKEKRETATLKCYPIPRHDTVYWYQQGPGQDPQFLISFYEKMQSDKGSIPDRFSAQQFSDYHSELNMSSLELGDSALYFCASSLAGTGLNEQYFGPGTRLTVT.

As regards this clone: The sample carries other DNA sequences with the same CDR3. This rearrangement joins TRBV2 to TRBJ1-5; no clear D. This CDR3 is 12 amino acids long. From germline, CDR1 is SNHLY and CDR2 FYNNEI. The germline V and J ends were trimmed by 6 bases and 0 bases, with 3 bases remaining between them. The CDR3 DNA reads TGTGCCAGCAGGGATAGCAATCAGCCCCAGCATTTT. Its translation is CASRDSNQPQHF.

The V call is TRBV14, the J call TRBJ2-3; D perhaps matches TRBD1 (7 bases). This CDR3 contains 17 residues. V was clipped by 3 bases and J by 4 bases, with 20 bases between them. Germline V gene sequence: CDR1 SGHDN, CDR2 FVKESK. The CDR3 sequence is CASSHAAGQKGADTQYF. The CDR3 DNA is TGTGCCAGCAGCCATGCGGCGGGACAGAAAGGGGCAGATACGCAGTATTTT.

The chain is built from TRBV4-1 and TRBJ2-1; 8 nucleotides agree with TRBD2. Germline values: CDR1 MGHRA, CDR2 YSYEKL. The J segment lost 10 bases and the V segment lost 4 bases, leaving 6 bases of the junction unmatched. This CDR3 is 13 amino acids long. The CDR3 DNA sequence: TGCGCCAGCAGCCCGCGGGCTAGCGGGGAGCAGTTCTTC. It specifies CASSPRASGEQFF.

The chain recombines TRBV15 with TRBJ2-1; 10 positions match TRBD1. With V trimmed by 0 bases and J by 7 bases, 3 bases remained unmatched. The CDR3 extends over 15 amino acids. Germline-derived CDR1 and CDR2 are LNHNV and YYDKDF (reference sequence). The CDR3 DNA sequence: TGTGCCACCAGCAGAGAGGGGACAGGGGAAAATGAGCAGTTCTTC. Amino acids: CATSREGTGENEQFF. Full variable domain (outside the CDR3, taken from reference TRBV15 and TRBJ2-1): DAMVIQNPRYQVTQFGKPVTLSCSQTLNHNVMYWYQQKSSQAPKLLFHYYDKDFNNEADTPDNFQSRRPNTSFCFLDIRSPGLGDTAMYLCATSREGTGENEQFFGPGTRLTVL.

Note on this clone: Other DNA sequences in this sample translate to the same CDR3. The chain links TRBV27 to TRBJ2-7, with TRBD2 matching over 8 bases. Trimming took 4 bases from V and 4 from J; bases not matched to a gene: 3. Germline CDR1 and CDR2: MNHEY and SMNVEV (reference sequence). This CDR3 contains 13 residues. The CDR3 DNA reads TGTGCCAGCAGTTCCCCGGGGGGGTACGAGCAGTACTTC. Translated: CASSSPGGYEQYF.

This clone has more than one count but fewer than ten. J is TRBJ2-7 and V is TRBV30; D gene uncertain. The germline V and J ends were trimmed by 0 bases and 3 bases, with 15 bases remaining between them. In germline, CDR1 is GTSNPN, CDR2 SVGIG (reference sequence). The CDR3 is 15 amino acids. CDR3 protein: CAWSVDWVTRYEQYF. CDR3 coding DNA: TGTGCCTGGAGTGTAGATTGGGTCACCCGCTACGAGCAGTACTTC.

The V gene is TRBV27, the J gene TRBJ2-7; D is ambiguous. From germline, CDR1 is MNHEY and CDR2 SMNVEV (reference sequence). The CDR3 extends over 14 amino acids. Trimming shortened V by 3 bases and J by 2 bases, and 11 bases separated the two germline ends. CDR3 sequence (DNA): TGTGCCAGCAGTTTGATACCTAGTACCTACGAGCAGTACTTC. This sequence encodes CASSLIPSTYEQYF.

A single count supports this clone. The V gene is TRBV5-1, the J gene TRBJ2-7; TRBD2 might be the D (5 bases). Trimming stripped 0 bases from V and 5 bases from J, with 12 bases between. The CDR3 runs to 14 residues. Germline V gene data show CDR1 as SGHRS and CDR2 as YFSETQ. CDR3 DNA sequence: TGCGCCAGCAGCTTGGGGTTGGAGGCCCACGAGCAGTACTTC. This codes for CASSLGLEAHEQYF.

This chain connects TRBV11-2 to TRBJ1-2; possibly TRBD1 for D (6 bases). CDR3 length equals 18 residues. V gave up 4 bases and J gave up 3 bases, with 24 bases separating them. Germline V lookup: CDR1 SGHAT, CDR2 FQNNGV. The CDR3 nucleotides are TGTGCCAGCAGCTCAGCACATAAGGGGGACCGCCGGGACTATGGCTACACCTTC. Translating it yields CASSSAHKGDRRDYGYTF. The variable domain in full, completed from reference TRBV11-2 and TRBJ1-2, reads EAGVAQSPRYKIIEKRQSVAFWCNPISGHATLYWYQQILGQGPKLLIQFQNNGVVDDSQLPKDRFSAERLKGVDSTLKIQPAKLEDSAVYLCASSSAHKGDRRDYGYTFGSGTRLTVV.

CDR3 nucleotide sequence: TGTGCCAGCAGCGAGGCGACAGCATCTATCTCCTACGAGCAGTACTTC. Translating it yields CASSEATASISYEQYF. V and J are TRBV14 and TRBJ2-7; D may be TRBD1 (5 bases). CDR1 is SGHDN, CDR2 FVKESK, per germline. The CDR3 runs to 16 residues. The V end was cut by 5 bases, the J end by 0 bases, with 17 bases between.

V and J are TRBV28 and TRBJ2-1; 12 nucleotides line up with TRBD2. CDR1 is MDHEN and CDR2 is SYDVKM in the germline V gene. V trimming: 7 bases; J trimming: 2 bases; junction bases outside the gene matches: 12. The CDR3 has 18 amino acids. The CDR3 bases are TGTGCCAGCACCCCGACAGGGGGGACTAGCGGGCCCTACAATGAGCAGTTCTTC. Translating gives CASTPTGGTSGPYNEQFF.

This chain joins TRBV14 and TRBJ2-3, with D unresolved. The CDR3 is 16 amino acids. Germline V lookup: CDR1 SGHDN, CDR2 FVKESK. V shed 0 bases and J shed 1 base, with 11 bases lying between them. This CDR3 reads CASSQDWDVGTDTQYF. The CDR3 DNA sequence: TGTGCCAGCAGCCAAGATTGGGATGTTGGCACAGATACGCAGTATTTT. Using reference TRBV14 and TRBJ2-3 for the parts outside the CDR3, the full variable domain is EAGVTQFPSHSVIEKGQTVTLRCDPISGHDNLYWYRRVMGKEIKFLLHFVKESKQDESGMPNNRFLAERTGGTYSTLKVQPAELEDSGVYFCASSQDWDVGTDTQYFGPGTRLTVL.

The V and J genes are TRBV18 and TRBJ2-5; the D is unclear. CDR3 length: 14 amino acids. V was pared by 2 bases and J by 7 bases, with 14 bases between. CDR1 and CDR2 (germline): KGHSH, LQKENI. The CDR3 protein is CASSPDPAVLTQYF. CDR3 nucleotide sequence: TGTGCCAGCTCACCAGATCCCGCGGTGCTGACCCAGTACTTC.

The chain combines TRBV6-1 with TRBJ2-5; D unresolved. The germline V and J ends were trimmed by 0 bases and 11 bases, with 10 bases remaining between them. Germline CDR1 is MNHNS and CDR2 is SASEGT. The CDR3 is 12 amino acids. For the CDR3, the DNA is TGTGCCAGCAGTGAAGCGGTTGCAGTTCAGTACTTC. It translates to CASSEAVAVQYF.

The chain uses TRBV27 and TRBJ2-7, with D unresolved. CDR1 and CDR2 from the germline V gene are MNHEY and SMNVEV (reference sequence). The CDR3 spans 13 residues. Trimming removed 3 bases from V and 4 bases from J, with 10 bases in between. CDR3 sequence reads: CASSLVIGYEQYF. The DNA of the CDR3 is TGTGCCAGCAGTTTGGTGATAGGGTACGAGCAGTACTTC.

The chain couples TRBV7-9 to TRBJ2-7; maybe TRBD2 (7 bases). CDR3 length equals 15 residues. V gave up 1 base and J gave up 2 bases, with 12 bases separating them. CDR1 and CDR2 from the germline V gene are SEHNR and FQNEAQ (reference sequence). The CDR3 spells CASSLDAGATYEQYF. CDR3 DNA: TGTGCCAGCAGCTTAGATGCGGGGGCCACCTACGAGCAGTACTTC.

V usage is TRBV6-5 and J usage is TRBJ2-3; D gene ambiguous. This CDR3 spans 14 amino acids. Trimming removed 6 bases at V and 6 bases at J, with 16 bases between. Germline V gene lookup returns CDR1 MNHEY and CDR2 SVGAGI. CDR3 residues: CASRPFTLWDTQYF. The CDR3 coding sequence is TGTGCCAGCAGACCCTTTACCCTGTGGGATACGCAGTATTTT.

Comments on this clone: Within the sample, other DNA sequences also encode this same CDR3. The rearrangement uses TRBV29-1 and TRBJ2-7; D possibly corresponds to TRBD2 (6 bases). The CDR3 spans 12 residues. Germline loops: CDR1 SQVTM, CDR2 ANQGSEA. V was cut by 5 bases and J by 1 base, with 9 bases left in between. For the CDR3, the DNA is TGCAGCGTTAAAGGAGGGTCCTACGAGCAGTACTTC. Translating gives CSVKGGSYEQYF.